The source of this TCR beta chain is a study of T cell repertoires in cytomegalovirus infection. The wider study: As its CMV epitopes, the study selected recently identified HLA-C-restricted and well-studied HLA-B-restricted targets. Evidence of both CMV infection and a matching HLA type came from public TCR beta signatures.

Study-level findings and limits: CMV-specific TCR beta clonotypes restricted by HLA-C were the ones dominating the ex vivo response. Summed frequency of shared TCR beta families picked out CMV carriers who also had the relevant HLA.

TCRdb reprocessed the reads with MiXCR, giving one entry per CDR3 protein. The sample lists roughly 990,000 distinct CDR3 sequences, approximately 31% occurring once. Germline values: CDR1 MNHNS, CDR2 SASEGT. This CDR3 contains 13 residues. Trimming stripped 3 bases from V and 9 bases from J, with 9 bases between. This clonotype appeared a few times. Its antigen is not identified. The sample was cultured CD8+ T cells from PBMCs, taken from culture after CMV antigen stimulation. This chain joins TRBV6-1 and TRBJ1-6; D call uncertain. This sequence originates from a human donor in good health (CMV status not recorded). Some clones in this sample may be carry-over from other donors' samples. CDR3 sequence reads: CASSEAEISPLHF. The CDR3 nucleotides read TGTGCCAGCAGTGAGGCGGAGATTTCACCCCTCCACTTT.